Listed below are T cell receptor beta chains from one sample, sequenced in a study of blood T cell repertoires in COVID-19. Profiled with immunoSEQ multiplex PCR; TCRdb holds only in-frame clones, not every one. The sample contains roughly 70,000 clones, 91% of which appear only once. The sample taken for sequencing was peripheral blood. The source is a man aged 50-59 years with COVID-19, enrolled during active disease. Each CDR3 is given with its conserved first and last residue. A D gene is named only where the DNA matches it firmly. Some rows have no size entry. The others give once, few or many, or a class for an expanded clone.

J,size,D,V,DNA,CDR3
TRBJ2-1,.,.,TRBV1,TGCACCAGCAGCCAAGTGACGCCTAGCGGGTTCTATGAGCAGTTCTTC,CTSSQVTPSGFYEQFF
TRBJ1-5,.,TRBD1,TRBV19,TGTGCCAGTAGTAACCAACCCGTCGACAGGGGCCATCAGCCCCAGCATTTT,CASSNQPVDRGHQPQHF
TRBJ2-1,.,TRBD1,TRBV10-3,TGTGCCACGACAGGGGGCAATGAGCAGTTCTTC,CATTGGNEQFF
TRBJ1-1,once,.,TRBV6-1,TGTGCCAGCAGTGAGGGGGGAACTGAAGCTTTCTTT,CASSEGGTEAFF
TRBJ1-2,.,.,TRBV28,TGTGCCAGCAGTTTATCCCACAGGGAGCGTGGCTACACCTTC,CASSLSHRERGYTF
TRBJ2-2,.,TRBD2,TRBV4-3,TGCGCCAGCAGCCAAGATCTAGCGGGAGGGCTGAACACCGGGGAGCTGTTTTTT,CASSQDLAGGLNTGELFF
TRBJ2-1,.,TRBD2,TRBV14,TGTGCCAGCAGCCAGACCCTAGCGGGCGGTAGGGATGAGCAGTTCTTC,CASSQTLAGGRDEQFF
TRBJ2-1,.,TRBD2,TRBV18,TGTGCCAGCTCACCTAGGGGTACTAGCGCCTACAATGAGCAGTTCTTC,CASSPRGTSAYNEQFF
TRBJ2-7,.,.,TRBV12-3/TRBV12-4,TGTGCCAGCAGCCGGGTATCTTTCTACGAGCAGTACTTC,CASSRVSFYEQYF
TRBJ2-3,.,TRBD1,TRBV5-6,TGTGCCAGCAGCCACGACAGGGACCCGACAGATACGCAGTATTTT,CASSHDRDPTDTQYF
TRBJ2-1,.,.,TRBV5-1,TGCGCCAGCAGCCTACCCCTTAGCTCCTACAATGAGCAGTTCTTC,CASSLPLSSYNEQFF
TRBJ2-1,.,TRBD1,TRBV10-1,TGCGCCAGCAGCGACAGGGGTAGGGACAATGAGCAGTTCTTC,CASSDRGRDNEQFF
TRBJ1-4,.,.,TRBV4-3,TGCGCCAGCAGCCATTATTCGGGGGAAAAACTGTTTTTT,CASSHYSGEKLFF